The T cell receptor (beta chain) described here comes from a study of cytomegalovirus exposure and HLA in healthy donors. TCRdb's table, derived via immunoSEQ multiplex PCR, lists solely in-frame clones and lacks some. The repertoire holds roughly 150,000 clones, with roughly four fifths as singletons. CDR3 length: 12 amino acids. Trimming left V 6 bases short and J 0 bases short, with 6 bases between. Per the germline V gene, CDR1 is KGHSH and CDR2 is LQKENI. Broader study findings: The tendency of first-cohort TCR clusters to co-occur in the 95 to 150 validation repertoires was the finding of a later analysis.

For this clone: The antigen is not known.

Sequencing was performed on PBMCs. The sequence came from a man aged 30 to 45 in good health and CMV-seropositive. V is TRBV18 and J is TRBJ2-7; the D is unclear. The CDR3 here is CASSSVSYEQYF. Here the CDR3 DNA reads TGTGCCAGCTCGTCAGTCTCCTACGAGCAGTACTTC.